The clone carrying this T cell receptor beta chain was recorded many times. Its antigen remains unknown. Indicated time point: longitudinal time-point 2. The unsorted libraries had their origin in 2 million PBMCs stored at -80 C. These data originate in a study of neurological immune-mediated disorders. Study-level results: Whereas HTLV-1-associated myelopathy showed the most TCR clonal expansion, multiple sclerosis showed the least, with levels below those of healthy controls.

Trimming left V 4 bases short and J 5 bases short, with 15 bases between. The CDR3 is 15 amino acids. Germline lookup yields CDR1 SGHTS and CDR2 YDEGEE. Each CDR3 protein gets one entry after TCRdb re-called the 5' RACE reads with MiXCR. The table lists under 100,000 distinct CDR3 sequences, around 13% of them singletons, with roughly 4.8% in the top ten. The TCR was taken from a female donor with HTLV-1-associated myelopathy (HAM/TSP). The chain is built from TRBV5-8 and TRBJ2-2, with a weak D call TRBD2 (7 bases). Sequences were obtained from PBMCs. The CDR3 loop reads CASSTRTRGTGELFF. In DNA form, the CDR3 reads TGTGCCAGCAGCACTCGGACTAGGGGGACCGGGGAGCTGTTTTTT. The full variable domain, with the rest looked up from reference TRBV5-8 and TRBJ2-2, is EAGVTQSPTHLIKTRGQQATLRCSPISGHTSVYWYQQALGLGLQFLLWYDEGEERNRGNFPPRFSGRQFPNYSSELNVNALELEDSALYLCASSTRTRGTGELFFGEGSRLTVL.